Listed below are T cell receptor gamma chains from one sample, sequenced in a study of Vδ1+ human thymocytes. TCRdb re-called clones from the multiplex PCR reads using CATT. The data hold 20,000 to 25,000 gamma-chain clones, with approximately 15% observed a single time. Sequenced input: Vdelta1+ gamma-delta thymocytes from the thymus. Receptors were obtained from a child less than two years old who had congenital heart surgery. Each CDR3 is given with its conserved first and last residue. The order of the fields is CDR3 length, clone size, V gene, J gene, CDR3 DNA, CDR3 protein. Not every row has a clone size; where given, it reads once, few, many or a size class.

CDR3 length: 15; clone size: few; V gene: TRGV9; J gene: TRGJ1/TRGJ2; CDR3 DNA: TGTGCCTTGTGGGAGGTGCGAGGTCGCTATTATAAGAAACTCTTT; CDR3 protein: CALWEVRGRYYKKLF
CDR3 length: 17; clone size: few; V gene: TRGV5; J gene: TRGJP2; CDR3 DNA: TGTGCCACCTGGGATAGGCACGACCATAGTAGTGATTGGATCAAGACGTTT; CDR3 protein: CATWDRHDHSSDWIKTF
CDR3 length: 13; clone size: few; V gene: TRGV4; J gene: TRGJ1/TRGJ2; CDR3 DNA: TGTGCCACCTGGTCCGACGGAGTTGGTAAGAAACTCTTT; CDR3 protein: CATWSDGVGKKLF
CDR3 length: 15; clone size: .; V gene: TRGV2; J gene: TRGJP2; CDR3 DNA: TGTGCCACCTGGGACGGGCAGGGGGGTGATTGGATCAAGACGTTT; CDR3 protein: CATWDGQGGDWIKTF
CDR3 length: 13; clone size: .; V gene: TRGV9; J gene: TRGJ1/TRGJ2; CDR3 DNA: TGTGCCTTGTGGGAGGTCAAGGATTATAAGAAACTCTTC; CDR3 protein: CALWEVKDYKKLF
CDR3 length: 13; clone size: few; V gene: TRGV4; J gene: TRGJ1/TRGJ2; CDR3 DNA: TGTGCCACCTGGAATGGCCATTATTATAAGAAACTCTTT; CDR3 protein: CATWNGHYYKKLF
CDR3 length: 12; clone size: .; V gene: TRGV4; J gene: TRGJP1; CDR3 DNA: TGTGCCACTTATACCACTGGTTGGTTCAAGATATTT; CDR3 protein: CATYTTGWFKIF
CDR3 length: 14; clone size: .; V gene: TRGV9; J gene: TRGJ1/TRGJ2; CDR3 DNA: TGTGCCTTGTGGATGCTAGAGAATTATTATAAGAAACTCTTT; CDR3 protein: CALWMLENYYKKLF
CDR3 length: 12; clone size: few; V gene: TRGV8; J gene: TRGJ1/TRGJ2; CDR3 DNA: TGTGCCACCTGGGATAGTGGATATAAGAAACTCTTT; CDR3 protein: CATWDSGYKKLF
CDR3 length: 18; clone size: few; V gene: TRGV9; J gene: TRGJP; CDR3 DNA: TGTGCCTTGTGGGAGGTGCGAGGAGGGGAGTTGGGCAAAAAAATCAAGGTATTT; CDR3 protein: CALWEVRGGELGKKIKVF
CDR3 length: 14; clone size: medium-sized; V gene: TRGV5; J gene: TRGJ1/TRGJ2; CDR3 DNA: TGTGCCACCTGGGACAGTTCGAATTATTATAAGAAACTCTTT; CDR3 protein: CATWDSSNYYKKLF
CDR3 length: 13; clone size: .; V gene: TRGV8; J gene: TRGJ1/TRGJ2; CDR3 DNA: TGTGCCACCTGGTGGGTGATCATCTTTAAGAAACTCTTT; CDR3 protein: CATWWVIIFKKLF
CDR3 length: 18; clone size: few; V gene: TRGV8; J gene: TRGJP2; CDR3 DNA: TGTGCCACCTGGGATAGGCTCCATCGGATTAGTAGTGATTGGATCAAGACGTTT; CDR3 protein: CATWDRLHRISSDWIKTF
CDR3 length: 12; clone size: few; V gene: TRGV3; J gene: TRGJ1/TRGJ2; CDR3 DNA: TGTGCCACCTGGGGCAATTATTATAAGAAACTCTTT; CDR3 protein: CATWGNYYKKLF
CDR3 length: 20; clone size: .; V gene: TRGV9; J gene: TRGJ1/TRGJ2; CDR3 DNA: TGTGCCTTGTGGGATTTCGGGGGAAAGACAAATCTTCTATATTATTATAAGAAACTCTTT; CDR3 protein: CALWDFGGKTNLLYYYKKLF
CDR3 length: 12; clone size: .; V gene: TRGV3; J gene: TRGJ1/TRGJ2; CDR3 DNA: TGTGCCACCTGGGACAGGCCACGTGGGAAACTCTTT; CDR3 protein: CATWDRPRGKLF
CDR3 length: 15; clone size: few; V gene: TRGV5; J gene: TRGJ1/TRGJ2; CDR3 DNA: TGTGCCACCTGGGACAGGCCGGGACGGTATTATAAGAAACTCTTT; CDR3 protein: CATWDRPGRYYKKLF
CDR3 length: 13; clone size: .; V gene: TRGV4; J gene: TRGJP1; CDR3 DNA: TGTGCCACCTGGGATGGGCCTGGTTGGTTCAAGATATTT; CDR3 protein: CATWDGPGWFKIF
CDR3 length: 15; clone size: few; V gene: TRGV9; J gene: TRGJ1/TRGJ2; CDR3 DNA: TGTGCCTTGTGGGGCGGCCCCCCTTTTTATTATAAGAAACTCTTT; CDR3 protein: CALWGGPPFYYKKLF
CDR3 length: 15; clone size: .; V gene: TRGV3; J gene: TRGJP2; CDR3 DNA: TGTGCCACCTGGGACAGGCTTCGTAGTGATTGGATCAAGACGTTT; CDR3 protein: CATWDRLRSDWIKTF
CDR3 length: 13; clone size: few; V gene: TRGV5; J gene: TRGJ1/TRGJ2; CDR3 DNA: TGTGCCACCTGGGACAGGAGGTATTATAAGAAACTCTTT; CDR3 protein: CATWDRRYYKKLF
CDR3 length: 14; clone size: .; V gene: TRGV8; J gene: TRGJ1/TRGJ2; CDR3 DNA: TGTGCCACCTGGGATAAAATTGGTTATTATAAGAAACTCTTT; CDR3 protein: CATWDKIGYYKKLF
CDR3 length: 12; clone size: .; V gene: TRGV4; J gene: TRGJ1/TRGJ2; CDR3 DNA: TGTGCCACCTGGAATGGATCTTATAAGAAACTCTTT; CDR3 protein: CATWNGSYKKLF
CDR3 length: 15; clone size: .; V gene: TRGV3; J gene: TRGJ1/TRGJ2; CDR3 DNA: TGTGCCACCTGGGACAGCTACCTCAATTATTATAAGAAACTCTTT; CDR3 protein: CATWDSYLNYYKKLF
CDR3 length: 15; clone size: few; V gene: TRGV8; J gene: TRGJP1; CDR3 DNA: TGTGCCACCTGGGATATACCCTCAGGTGGTTGGTTCAAGATATTT; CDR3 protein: CATWDIPSGGWFKIF
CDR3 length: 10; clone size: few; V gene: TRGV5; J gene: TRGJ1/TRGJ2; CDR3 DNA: TGTGCCACCTGGCTAGATAAGAAACTCTTT; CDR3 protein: CATWLDKKLF
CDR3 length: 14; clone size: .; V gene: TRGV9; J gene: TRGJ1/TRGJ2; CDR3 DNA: TGTGCCTTGTGGGAGGCGCGGGGGAATTATAAGAAACTCTTT; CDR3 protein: CALWEARGNYKKLF
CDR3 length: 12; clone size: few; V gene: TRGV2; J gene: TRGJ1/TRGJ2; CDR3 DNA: TGTGCCACCTGGCCACGGAACTATAAGAAACTCTTT; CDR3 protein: CATWPRNYKKLF
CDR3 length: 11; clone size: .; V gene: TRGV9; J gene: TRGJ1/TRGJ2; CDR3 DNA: TGTGCCTTGTGGGAGCTATATAAGAAACTCTTT; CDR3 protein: CALWELYKKLF
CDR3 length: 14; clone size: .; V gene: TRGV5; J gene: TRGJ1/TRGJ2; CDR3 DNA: TGTGCCACCTGGGACAGAACGCCTTATTATAAGAAACTCTTT; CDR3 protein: CATWDRTPYYKKLF
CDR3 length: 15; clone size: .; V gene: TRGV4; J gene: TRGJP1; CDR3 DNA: TGTGCCACCTGGGACGGGGGTCTTACTGGTTGGTTCAAGATATTT; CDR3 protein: CATWDGGLTGWFKIF
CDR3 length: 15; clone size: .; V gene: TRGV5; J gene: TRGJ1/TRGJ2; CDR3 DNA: TGTGCCACCTGGGACAGGCCGGCGGTAGGTTATAAGAAACTCTTT; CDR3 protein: CATWDRPAVGYKKLF
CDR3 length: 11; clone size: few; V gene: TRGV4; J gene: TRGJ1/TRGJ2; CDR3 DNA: TGTGCCACCTGGGATATTCCCAAGAAACTCTTT; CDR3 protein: CATWDIPKKLF
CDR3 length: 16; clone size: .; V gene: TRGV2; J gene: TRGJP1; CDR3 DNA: TGTGCCACCTGGGATTTAATGGTTACCACTGGTTGGTTCAAGATATTT; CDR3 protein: CATWDLMVTTGWFKIF